The 9 T cell receptor beta chains reported below all come from one sample, sequenced in a study of early T cells in non-severe SARS-CoV-2 infection (dated by TCRdb to the early 2020s). The library came from 5' RACE. Instrument on record: NextSeq 500. The public reads were reanalyzed by TCRdb: fastp trimming at Q25, MiXCR alignment, in-frame beta chains only. Rows are combined by CDR3 protein, so each entry shows the most common genes and DNA. This sample lists fewer than 65,000 distinct CDR3 sequences; about 9.3% were detected once. Together, the top ten hold 15% of the sample. The sample taken for sequencing was whole blood. These receptors all stem from an adult who was a healthcare worker with PCR-confirmed SARS-CoV-2 infection or an uninfected control (not recorded which).

V and J are TRBV6-6 and TRBJ1-5; D is possibly TRBD1 (5 bases). The CDR3 length is 14 residues. Trimming stripped 2 bases from V and 6 bases from J, with 11 bases between. Germline assignment: CDR1 MNHNY and CDR2 SVGAGI (reference sequence). This chain's CDR3 is CASSYGAGGQPQHF. The CDR3 bases are TGTGCCAGCAGTTACGGGGCCGGGGGTCAGCCCCAGCATTTT.

The gene calls are TRBV7-3 and TRBJ2-5, with 7 bases aligning to TRBD2. This CDR3 has 14 residues. Germline V lookup: CDR1 SGHTA, CDR2 FQGTGA. J gave up 7 bases and V 5 bases, and 10 bases lay outside the gene matches. CDR3 loop: CASSRSGREGTQYF. CDR3 in DNA: TGTGCCAGCAGCCGATCAGGGAGGGAGGGGACCCAGTACTTC.

This clonotype was detected many times. The CDR3 sequence: CASSWTENQPQHF. Written as DNA, the CDR3 is TGTGCCAGCAGTTGGACGGAAAATCAGCCCCAGCATTTT. The V call is TRBV6-5, the J call TRBJ1-5; D unclear. The CDR3 extends over 13 amino acids. Germline V gene data show CDR1 as MNHEY and CDR2 as SVGAGI. Trimming left V 4 bases short and J 4 bases short, with 8 bases between.

This clonotype was seen more than once but under ten times. The J gene is TRBJ2-2, the V gene TRBV12-3 or TRBV12-4; no definite D call. Trimming stripped 6 bases from V and 9 bases from J, with 14 bases between. This CDR3 spans 13 amino acids. CDR3: CASSPSYSRELFF. The CDR3 coding sequence is TGTGCCAGCAGCCCCTCATACTCCCGGGAGCTGTTTTTT.

There are many counts of this clonotype. The gene calls are TRBV27 and TRBJ1-5; 10 bases match TRBD1. The CDR3 spans 18 residues. Trimming took 6 bases from V and 5 from J; bases not matched to a gene: 16. CDR1 and CDR2 (germline): MNHEY, SMNVEV (reference sequence). The CDR3 spells CASSRRIPGQGFDQPQHF. CDR3 coding DNA: TGTGCCAGCAGCCGTCGCATACCGGGACAGGGGTTCGATCAGCCCCAGCATTTT.

This clonotype was recorded many times. This rearrangement joins TRBV12-3 or TRBV12-4 to TRBJ1-5, with D tentatively TRBD1 (6 bases). V lost 3 bases and J 0 bases, leaving 9 bases between the germline ends. This CDR3 has 15 amino acids. CDR3 loop: CASSLDSNSNQPQHF. CDR3 DNA: TGTGCCAGCAGTTTGGACAGTAATAGCAATCAGCCCCAGCATTTT.

This clonotype showed up many times. This sequence joins TRBV6-6 and TRBJ2-1, with no clear D. The CDR3 is made up of 13 amino acids. Germline V lookup: CDR1 MNHNY, CDR2 SVGAGI (reference sequence). V lost 3 bases and J lost 3, with 6 bases in between. The CDR3 DNA follows: TGTGCCAGCAGTTATGAAGTCTACAATGAGCAGTTCTTC. Its protein is CASSYEVYNEQFF.

This clonotype was observed at least ten times. The chain links TRBV14 to TRBJ1-6; D gene unclear. The V gene lost 4 bases and the J gene lost 9 bases, with 7 bases spanning the gap. Germline CDR1 is SGHDN and CDR2 is FVKESK. This CDR3 spans 12 amino acids. The DNA for the CDR3 is TGTGCCAGCAGCCTATTATCTTCACCCCTCCACTTT. Translating gives CASSLLSSPLHF.

This clonotype was picked up a small number of times. The chain employs TRBV10-3 and TRBJ2-3; 8 positions agree with TRBD2. The V gene's germline CDR1 is ENHRY and CDR2 SYGVKD. CDR3 length equals 15 residues. V shed 11 bases and J 2 bases; nucleotides not matched to a gene: 12. The CDR3 reads CAALSGTRDTDTQYF. DNA of the CDR3: TGTGCCGCATTATCCGGGACTAGGGACACAGATACGCAGTATTTT.